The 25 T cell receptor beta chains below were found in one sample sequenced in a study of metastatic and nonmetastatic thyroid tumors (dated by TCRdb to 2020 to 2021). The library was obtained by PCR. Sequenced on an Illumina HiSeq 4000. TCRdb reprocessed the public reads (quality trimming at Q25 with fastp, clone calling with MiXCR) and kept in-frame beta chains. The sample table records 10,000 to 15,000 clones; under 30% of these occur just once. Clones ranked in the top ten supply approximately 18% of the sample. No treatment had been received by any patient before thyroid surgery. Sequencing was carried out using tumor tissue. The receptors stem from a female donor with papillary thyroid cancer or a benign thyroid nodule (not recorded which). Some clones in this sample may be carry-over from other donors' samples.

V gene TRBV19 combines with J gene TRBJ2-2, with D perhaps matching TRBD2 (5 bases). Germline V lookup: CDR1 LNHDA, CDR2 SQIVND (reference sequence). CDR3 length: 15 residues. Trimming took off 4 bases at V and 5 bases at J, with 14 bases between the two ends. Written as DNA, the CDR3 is TGTGCCAGTAGTAGCCCGGCGGGCCGGACCGGGGAGCTGTTTTTT. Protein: CASSSPAGRTGELFF.

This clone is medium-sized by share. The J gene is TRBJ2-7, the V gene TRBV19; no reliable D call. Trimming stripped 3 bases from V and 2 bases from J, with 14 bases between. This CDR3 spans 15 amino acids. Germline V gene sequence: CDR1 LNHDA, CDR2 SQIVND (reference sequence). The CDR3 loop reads CASSIRDQPTYEQYF. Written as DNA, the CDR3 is TGTGCCAGTAGTATTAGGGATCAACCCACCTACGAGCAGTACTTC.

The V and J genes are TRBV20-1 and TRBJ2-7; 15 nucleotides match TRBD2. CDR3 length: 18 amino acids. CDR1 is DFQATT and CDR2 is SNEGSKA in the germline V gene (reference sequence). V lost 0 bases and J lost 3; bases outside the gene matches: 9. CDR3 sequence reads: CSARDTGTSGRPIYEQYF. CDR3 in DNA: TGCAGTGCTAGAGACACCGGGACTAGCGGGAGGCCCATCTACGAGCAGTACTTC.

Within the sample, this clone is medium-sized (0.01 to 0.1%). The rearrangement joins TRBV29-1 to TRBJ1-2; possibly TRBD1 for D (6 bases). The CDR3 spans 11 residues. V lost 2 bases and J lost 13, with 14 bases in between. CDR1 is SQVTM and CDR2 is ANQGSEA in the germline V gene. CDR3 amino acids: CSVEMGGGVTF. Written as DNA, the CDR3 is TGCAGCGTTGAAATGGGAGGGGGTGTCACCTTC.

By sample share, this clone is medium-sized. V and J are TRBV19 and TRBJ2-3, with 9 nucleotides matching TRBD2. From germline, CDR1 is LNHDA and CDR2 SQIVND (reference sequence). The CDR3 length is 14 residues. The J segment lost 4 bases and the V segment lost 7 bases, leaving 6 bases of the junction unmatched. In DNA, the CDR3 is TGTGCCAGTACCTCGGGACTAGCTCCAGATACGCAGTATTTT. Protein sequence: CASTSGLAPDTQYF.

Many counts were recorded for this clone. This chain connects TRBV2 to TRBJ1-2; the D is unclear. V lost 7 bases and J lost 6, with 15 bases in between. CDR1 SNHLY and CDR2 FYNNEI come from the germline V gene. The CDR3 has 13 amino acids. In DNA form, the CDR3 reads TGTGCCAGCATTCGGGTTGTAGAGAATGGCTACACCTTC. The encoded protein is CASIRVVENGYTF.

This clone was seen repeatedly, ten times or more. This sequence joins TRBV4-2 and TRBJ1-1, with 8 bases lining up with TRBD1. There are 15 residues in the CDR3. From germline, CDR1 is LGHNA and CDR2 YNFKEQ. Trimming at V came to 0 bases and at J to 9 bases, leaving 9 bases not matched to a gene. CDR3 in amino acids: CASSQDRGQVGKAFF. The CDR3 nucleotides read TGTGCCAGCAGCCAAGACAGGGGACAGGTGGGGAAAGCTTTCTTT.

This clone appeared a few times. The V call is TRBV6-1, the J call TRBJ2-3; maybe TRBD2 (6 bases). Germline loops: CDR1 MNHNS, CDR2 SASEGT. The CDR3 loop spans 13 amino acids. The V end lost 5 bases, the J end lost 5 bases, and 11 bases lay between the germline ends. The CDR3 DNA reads TGTGCCAGCAGTTCTAGCGAGGTAGATACGCAGTATTTT. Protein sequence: CASSSSEVDTQYF.

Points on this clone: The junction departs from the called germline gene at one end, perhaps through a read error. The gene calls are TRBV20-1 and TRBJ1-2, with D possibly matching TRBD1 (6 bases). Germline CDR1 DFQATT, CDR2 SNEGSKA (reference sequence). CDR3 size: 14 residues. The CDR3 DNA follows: TGCAGTGCTAGAGATTGGGGGGGCAACTATGGCTACGCCTTC. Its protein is CSARDWGGNYGYAF.

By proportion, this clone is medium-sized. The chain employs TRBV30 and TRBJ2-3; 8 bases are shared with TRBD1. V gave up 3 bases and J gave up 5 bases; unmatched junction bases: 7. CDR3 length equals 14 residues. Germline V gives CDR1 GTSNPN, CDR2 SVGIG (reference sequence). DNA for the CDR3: TGTGCCTGGAGCACAGGGGGGCCGGTAGATACGCAGTATTTT. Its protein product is CAWSTGGPVDTQYF.

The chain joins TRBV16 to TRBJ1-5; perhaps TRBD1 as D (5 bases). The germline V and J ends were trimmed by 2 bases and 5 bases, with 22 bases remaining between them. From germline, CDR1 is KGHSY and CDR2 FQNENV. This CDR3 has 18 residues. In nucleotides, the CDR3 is TGTGCCAGCAGCCAAGTGGGGGGGACCACTGACCCCGATCAGCCCCAGCATTTT. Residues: CASSQVGGTTDPDQPQHF.

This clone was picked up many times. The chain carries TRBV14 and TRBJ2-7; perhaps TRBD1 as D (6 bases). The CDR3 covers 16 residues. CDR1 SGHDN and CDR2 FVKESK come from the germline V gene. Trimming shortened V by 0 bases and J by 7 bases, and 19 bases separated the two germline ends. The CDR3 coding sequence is TGTGCCAGCAGCCAAGAAACAGGGATGGGGCCCGGGGAGCAGTACTTC. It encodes CASSQETGMGPGEQYF.

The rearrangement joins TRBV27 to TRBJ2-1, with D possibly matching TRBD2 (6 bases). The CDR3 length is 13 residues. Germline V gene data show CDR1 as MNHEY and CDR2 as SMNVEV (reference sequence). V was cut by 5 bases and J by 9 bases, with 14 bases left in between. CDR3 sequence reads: CASSLGGFGEQFF. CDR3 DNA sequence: TGTGCCAGCAGTCTTGGGGGGTTTGGTGAGCAGTTCTTC.

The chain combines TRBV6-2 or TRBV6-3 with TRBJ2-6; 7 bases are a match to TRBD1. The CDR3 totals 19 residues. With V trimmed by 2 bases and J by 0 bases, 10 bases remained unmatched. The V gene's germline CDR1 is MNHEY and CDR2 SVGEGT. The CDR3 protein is CASSYRAGTARSGANVLTF. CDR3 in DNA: TGTGCCAGCAGTTACCGGGCCGGGACAGCGCGCTCTGGGGCCAACGTCCTGACTTTC.

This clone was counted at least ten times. The CDR3 reads CSARKTGDEQYF. The CDR3 region has the DNA TGCAGTGCCAGAAAAACGGGGGACGAGCAGTACTTC. The V call is TRBV20-1, the J call TRBJ2-7; a possible D gene is TRBD2 (6 bases). The CDR3 runs to 12 residues. Trimming took 6 bases from V and 5 from J, leaving 14 bases between them. Per the germline V gene, CDR1 is DFQATT and CDR2 is SNEGSKA (reference sequence).

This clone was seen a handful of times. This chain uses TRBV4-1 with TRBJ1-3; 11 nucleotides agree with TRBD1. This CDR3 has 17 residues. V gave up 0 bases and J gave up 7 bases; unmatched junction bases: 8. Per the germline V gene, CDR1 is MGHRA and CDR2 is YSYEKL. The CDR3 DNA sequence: TGCGCCAGCAGCCAAGATTCCCTCCGGGACAGGGGGAACACCATATATTTT. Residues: CASSQDSLRDRGNTIYF.

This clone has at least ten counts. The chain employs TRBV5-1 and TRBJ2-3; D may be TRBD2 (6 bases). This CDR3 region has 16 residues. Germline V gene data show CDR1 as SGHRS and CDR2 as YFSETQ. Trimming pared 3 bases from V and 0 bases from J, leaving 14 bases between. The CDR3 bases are TGCGCCAGCAGCTGGGCTTTAGCGGCTAGCACAGATACGCAGTATTTT. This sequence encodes CASSWALAASTDTQYF. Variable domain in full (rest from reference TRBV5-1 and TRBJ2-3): KAGVTQTPRYLIKTRGQQVTLSCSPISGHRSVSWYQQTPGQGLQFLFEYFSETQRNKGNFPGRFSGRQFSNSRSEMNVSTLELGDSALYLCASSWALAASTDTQYFGPGTRLTVL.

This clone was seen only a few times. In DNA, the CDR3 is TGTGCCAGCAGTTTGTTAGCGGGGAGCTCCTACAATGAGCAGTTCTTC. Translated: CASSLLAGSSYNEQFF. The chain couples TRBV27 to TRBJ2-1; 8 bases agree with TRBD2. The CDR3 is 16 amino acids. Germline CDR1 is MNHEY and CDR2 is SMNVEV (reference sequence). Trimming removed 3 bases from V and 0 bases from J; junction bases left unmatched: 4.

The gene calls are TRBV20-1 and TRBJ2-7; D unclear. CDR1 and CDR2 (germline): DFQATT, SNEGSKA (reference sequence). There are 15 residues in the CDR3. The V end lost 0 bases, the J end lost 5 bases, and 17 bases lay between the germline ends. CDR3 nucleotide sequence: TGCAGTGCTAGAGATTTTCCAGGTTCGACCCACGAGCAGTACTTC. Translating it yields CSARDFPGSTHEQYF.

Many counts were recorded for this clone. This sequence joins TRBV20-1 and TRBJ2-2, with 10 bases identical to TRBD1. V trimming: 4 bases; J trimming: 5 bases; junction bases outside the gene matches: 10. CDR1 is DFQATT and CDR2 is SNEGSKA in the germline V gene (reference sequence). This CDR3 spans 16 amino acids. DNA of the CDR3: TGCAGTGCTATGTCAACCGGGACAGGGGTGACCGGGGAGCTGTTTTTT. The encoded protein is CSAMSTGTGVTGELFF.

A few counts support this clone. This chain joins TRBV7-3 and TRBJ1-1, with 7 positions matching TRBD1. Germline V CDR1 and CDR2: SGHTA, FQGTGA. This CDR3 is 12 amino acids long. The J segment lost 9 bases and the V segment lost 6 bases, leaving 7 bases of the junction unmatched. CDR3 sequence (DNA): TGTGCCAGCAGATTGGGGACAGCGAAAGCTTTCTTT. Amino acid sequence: CASRLGTAKAFF.

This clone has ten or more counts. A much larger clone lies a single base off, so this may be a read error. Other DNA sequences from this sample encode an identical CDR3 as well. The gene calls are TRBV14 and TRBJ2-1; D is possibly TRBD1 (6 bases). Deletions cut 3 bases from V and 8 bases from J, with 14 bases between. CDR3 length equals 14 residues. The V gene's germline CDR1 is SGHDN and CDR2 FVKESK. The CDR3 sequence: CASSQGTLRDEQFF. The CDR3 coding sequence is TGTGCCAGCAGCCAGGGGACATTGCGGGATGAGCAGTTCTTC.

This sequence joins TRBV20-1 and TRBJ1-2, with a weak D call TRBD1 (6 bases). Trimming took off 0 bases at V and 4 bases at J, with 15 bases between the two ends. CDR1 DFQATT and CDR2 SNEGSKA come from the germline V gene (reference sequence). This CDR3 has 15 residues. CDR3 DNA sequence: TGCAGTGCTAGAGATATTAGGGGGTCGGGCTATGGCTACACCTTC. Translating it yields CSARDIRGSGYGYTF.

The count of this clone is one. The CDR3 DNA sequence: TGTGCCAGCAGCTTCCGGGGAGACGAGCAGTACTTC. Translation gives CASSFRGDEQYF. The chain carries TRBV13 and TRBJ2-7; D is possibly TRBD2 (5 bases). The CDR3 has 12 residues. Germline CDR1 is PRHDT and CDR2 is FYEKMQ (reference sequence). V shed 3 bases and J shed 5 bases, with 8 bases lying between them.

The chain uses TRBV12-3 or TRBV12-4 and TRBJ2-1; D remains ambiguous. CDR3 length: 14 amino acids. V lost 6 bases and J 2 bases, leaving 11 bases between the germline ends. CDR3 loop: CASRVSQTYNEQFF. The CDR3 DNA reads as TGTGCCAGCAGGGTTTCACAGACCTACAATGAGCAGTTCTTC.